This is a list of T cell receptor beta chains from one sample in a study of T cells in tuberculosis. Using immunoSEQ multiplex PCR, the repertoire was profiled, and TCRdb retains in-frame clones only, with some absent. The table records 30,000 to 35,000 clones, roughly 92% of them present only once. The sample was PBMCs. Receptors originate from a donor between 10 and 35 years old with latent tuberculosis or without tuberculosis infection. Some clones in this sample may be carry-over from other donors' samples. Each CDR3 is given with its conserved first and last residue. A D gene is named only where the DNA matches it firmly. A clone size is listed for some rows: how often the clone was seen (once, few, many), or a class if it is expanded.

D	size	J	V	CDR3	DNA
TRBD1	NA	TRBJ1-2	TRBV5-5	CASRLNSGTAYGYTF	TGTGCCAGCAGACTCAACTCCGGGACAGCCTATGGCTACACCTTC
NA	once	TRBJ1-2	TRBV7-9	CASSVTEGGYTF	TGTGCCAGCAGCGTTACAGAGGGCGGCTACACCTTC
NA	NA	TRBJ2-1	TRBV5-1	CASSLEVQGLRQFF	TGCGCCAGCAGCTTGGAGGTTCAGGGATTGAGGCAGTTCTTC
NA	NA	TRBJ2-7	TRBV13	CASSRGNEQYF	TGTGCCAGCAGCCGAGGGAACGAGCAGTACTTC
TRBD2	few	TRBJ2-7	TRBV5-6	CASSWGGSFHEQYF	TGTGCCAGCAGCTGGGGGGGATCTTTCCACGAGCAGTACTTC
NA	NA	TRBJ2-1	TRBV6-1	CASSGIRVNEQFF	TGTGCCAGCAGTGGCATCAGGGTCAATGAGCAGTTCTTC
TRBD1	NA	TRBJ2-1	TRBV28	CASSLGTGFRYNEQFF	TGTGCCAGCAGTCTAGGGACAGGGTTCCGCTACAATGAGCAGTTCTTC
TRBD2	NA	TRBJ2-5	TRBV5-1	CASSFGGETQYF	TGCGCCAGCAGCTTCGGGGGGGAGACCCAGTACTTC
NA	NA	TRBJ2-3	TRBV6-1	CASSRSRTDTQYF	TGTGCCAGCAGCCGGAGCAGAACAGATACGCAGTATTTT
TRBD2	NA	TRBJ2-3	TRBV19	CASSINRGGPTDTQYF	TGTGCCAGTAGTATTAATCGGGGGGGGCCGACAGATACGCAGTATTTT
NA	NA	TRBJ1-1	TRBV20-1	CSALPYSEAFF	TGCAGTGCTCTTCCTTACAGTGAAGCTTTCTTT
NA	NA	TRBJ2-7	TRBV2	CASPSKGGGSYEQYF	TGTGCCAGCCCGTCCAAGGGTGGGGGGTCCTACGAGCAGTACTTC
NA	NA	TRBJ1-3	TRBV2	CASSVHHSQEKNTIYF	TGTGCCAGCAGTGTCCACCACAGCCAAGAGAAAAACACCATATATTTT
TRBD1	NA	TRBJ1-1	TRBV2	CASSGQTGINTEAFF	TGTGCCAGCAGTGGCCAGACAGGGATAAACACTGAAGCTTTCTTT
TRBD1	NA	TRBJ1-1	TRBV5-1	CASSLTGGTEAFF	TGCGCCAGCAGCTTGACAGGGGGCACTGAAGCTTTCTTT
TRBD2	NA	TRBJ2-7	TRBV28	CASSFKQGPTGGTYEQYF	TGTGCCAGCAGTTTTAAGCAGGGGCCTACGGGAGGGACCTACGAGCAGTACTTC
TRBD1	NA	TRBJ1-1	TRBV19	CASSSGQGAYTEAFF	TGTGCCAGTAGTAGCGGACAGGGGGCATATACTGAAGCTTTCTTT
TRBD1	NA	TRBJ1-2	TRBV4-1	CASRGQGTTYYGYTF	TGCGCCAGCCGGGGACAGGGGACGACCTACTATGGCTACACCTTC
NA	once	TRBJ2-7	TRBV11-3	CASSQRRGSEQYF	TGTGCCAGCAGCCAGAGGCGGGGTAGCGAGCAGTACTTC
TRBD2	NA	TRBJ2-1	TRBV11-2	CASLSGRVGEQFF	TGTGCCAGCTTAAGCGGGAGGGTGGGTGAGCAGTTCTTC
NA	NA	TRBJ1-1	TRBV11-2	CASSWVPGVLLTEAFF	TGTGCCAGCAGCTGGGTCCCGGGGGTGCTCCTAACTGAAGCTTTCTTT
NA	once	TRBJ1-2	TRBV21-1	CASSKRENGYTF	TGTGCCAGCAGCAAAAGAGAAAATGGCTACACCTTC
TRBD1	NA	TRBJ1-2	TRBV27	CASSDRDRTYGYTF	TGTGCCAGCAGTGATCGGGACAGGACGTATGGCTACACCTTC
TRBD1	NA	TRBJ2-7	TRBV12-5	CASGWLDRGPYEQYF	TGTGCTAGTGGTTGGCTAGACAGGGGACCCTACGAGCAGTACTTC
NA	NA	TRBJ1-2	TRBV5-1	CASSLAAGDGYTF	TGCGCCAGCAGCTTGGCGGCAGGGGATGGCTACACCTTC
TRBD1	NA	TRBJ1-1	TRBV6-5	CASSYGGQMNTEAFF	TGTGCCAGCAGTTACGGGGGACAGATGAACACTGAAGCTTTCTTT
NA	NA	TRBJ2-7	TRBV7-2	CASSPRGREQYF	TGTGCCAGCAGCCCCCGCGGTCGGGAGCAGTACTTC
NA	NA	TRBJ2-7	TRBV10-2	CASKQDLYEQYF	TGCGCCAGCAAACAGGACCTCTACGAGCAGTACTTC
NA	NA	TRBJ1-2	TRBV27	CASSRRGLGNYGYTF	TGTGCCAGCAGCCGAAGGGGATTAGGGAACTATGGCTACACCTTC
TRBD2	NA	TRBJ2-7	TRBV6-5	CASTPLAGRSPRQYF	TGTGCCAGCACCCCACTAGCGGGACGTTCTCCTCGGCAGTACTTC
NA	NA	TRBJ2-1	TRBV13	CASSPHPSSEQFF	TGTGCCAGCAGCCCCCATCCTAGCAGTGAGCAGTTCTTC
NA	once	TRBJ1-5	TRBV15	CATSRPNQPQHF	TGTGCCACCAGCAGACCGAATCAGCCCCAGCATTTT
NA	NA	TRBJ2-7	TRBV2	CASSPDTYEQYF	TGTGCCAGCAGTCCAGACACCTACGAGCAGTACTTC
NA	NA	TRBJ2-3	TRBV2	CASVDREGTDTQYF	TGTGCCAGCGTGGACAGGGAGGGTACAGATACGCAGTATTTT
NA	NA	TRBJ1-4	TRBV5-5	CASSLAGYYEKLFF	TGTGCCAGCAGCTTGGCAGGGTACTATGAAAAACTGTTTTTT
NA	NA	TRBJ2-7	TRBV9	CASSVLASSEQYF	TGTGCCAGCAGCGTGCTAGCCTCCAGTGAGCAGTACTTC
TRBD2	NA	TRBJ2-3	TRBV5-1	CASSSSGGTDTQYF	TGCGCCAGCAGCAGTAGCGGGGGCACAGATACGCAGTATTTT
NA	NA	TRBJ2-7	TRBV11-2	CASSLGLAEQYF	TGTGCCAGCAGCTTAGGTCTAGCGGAGCAGTACTTC
TRBD2	NA	TRBJ2-5	TRBV6-5	CASSQRGPETQYF	TGTGCCAGCAGTCAGCGGGGGCCAGAGACCCAGTACTTC
NA	NA	TRBJ1-5	TRBV12-5	CASGLEGDQPQHF	TGTGCTAGTGGTTTAGAGGGGGACCAGCCCCAGCATTTT
TRBD1	NA	TRBJ2-7	TRBV9	CASSPQTGSNAYEQYF	TGTGCCAGCAGCCCTCAGACAGGGTCGAATGCCTACGAGCAGTACTTC
TRBD1	NA	TRBJ1-2	TRBV27	CASSQGDGYTF	TGTGCCAGCAGTCAGGGGGATGGCTACACCTTC
TRBD2	NA	TRBJ2-3	TRBV7-9	CASAGLAGGLGTDTQYF	TGTGCCAGCGCTGGACTAGCGGGGGGGCTGGGCACAGATACGCAGTATTTT
TRBD1	NA	TRBJ2-7	TRBV30	CAWSKVYRGDYEQYF	TGTGCCTGGAGTAAAGTATACAGGGGAGACTACGAGCAGTACTTC
NA	NA	TRBJ2-1	TRBV10-1	CASSDGQRLGDEQFF	TGCGCCAGCAGTGATGGACAGCGGTTAGGGGATGAGCAGTTCTTC
NA	NA	TRBJ2-1	TRBV5-1	CASSLVQGYNEQFF	TGCGCCAGCAGCTTGGTTCAGGGGTACAATGAGCAGTTCTTC
TRBD1	NA	TRBJ1-4	TRBV19	CASSPMDRGRTNEKLFF	TGTGCCAGTAGTCCCATGGACAGGGGGCGAACTAATGAAAAACTGTTTTTT
NA	NA	TRBJ1-1	TRBV27	CASSGGAEAFF	TGTGCCAGCAGTGGGGGGGCAGAAGCTTTCTTT
NA	NA	TRBJ1-1	TRBV6-5	CASSYGAKRQNTEAFF	TGTGCCAGCAGTTACGGTGCGAAGAGACAGAACACTGAAGCTTTCTTT
TRBD1	NA	TRBJ2-2	TRBV7-9	CASSLGTGTNTGELFF	TGTGCCAGCAGCTTAGGGACAGGAACGAACACCGGGGAGCTGTTTTTT
NA	NA	TRBJ2-2	TRBV19	CASSIGGGAFTGELFF	TGTGCCAGTAGCATCGGAGGAGGGGCCTTCACCGGGGAGCTGTTTTTT
NA	NA	TRBJ2-7	TRBV10-2	CASRALYEQYF	TGCGCCAGCAGGGCCCTTTACGAGCAGTACTTC
NA	NA	TRBJ1-5	TRBV21-1	CASTGMSNQPQHF	TGTGCCAGTACAGGGATGAGCAATCAGCCCCAGCATTTT
TRBD2	NA	TRBJ2-3	TRBV29-1	CSAVPTSGGAQVTDTQYF	TGCAGCGCCGTCCCGACTAGCGGGGGCGCTCAGGTCACAGATACGCAGTATTTT
NA	NA	TRBJ1-1	TRBV7-9	CASSPGGWVTEAFF	TGTGCCAGCAGCCCCGGGGGATGGGTCACTGAAGCTTTCTTT
NA	NA	TRBJ2-1	TRBV7-8	CASSLDSTYNEQFF	TGTGCCAGCAGCTTGGACAGTACCTACAATGAGCAGTTCTTC
NA	NA	TRBJ2-6	TRBV5-8	CASQIFIHTSRANVLTF	TGTGCCAGCCAGATCTTCATCCACACAAGTCGGGCCAACGTCCTGACTTTC
NA	NA	TRBJ1-6	TRBV2	CASIRGGPRNSPLHF	TGTGCCAGCATTCGGGGGGGACCGAGGAATTCACCCCTCCACTTT
NA	NA	TRBJ2-1	TRBV5-1	CASFSLSSYNEQFF	TGCGCCAGCTTTAGCCTGAGCTCCTACAATGAGCAGTTCTTC